These 20 T cell receptor beta chains came from one sample sequenced in a study of T cells expressing NK-cell markers. TCRdb processed the 5' RACE reads again and assigns one entry to each CDR3 protein, with no DNA. The listing records almost 450,000 distinct CDR3 sequences. Sequencing was carried out using blood T cells: a sorted CD56 or NKG2C T cell subset, CD4+ or CD8+ T cells, or bulk PBMC T cells (not recorded which). The receptors derive from a woman aged 18 to 69 in good health.

V usage is TRBV24-1 and J usage is TRBJ1-6; TCRdb's assignment of TRBD1 cannot be checked, as there is no DNA. CDR1 and CDR2 from the germline V gene are KGHDR and SFDVKD. There are 20 residues in the CDR3. Here the CDR3 reads CATSDAPGTGGIVGNSPLHF.

This chain connects TRBV12-3 or TRBV12-4 to TRBJ2-1; TCRdb picks TRBD2, but there is no DNA to check that call. This CDR3 is built from 16 residues. This chain's CDR3 is CASSSPPGLAGDEQFF.

The chain has TRBV9 and TRBJ2-1; the D call from TCRdb, TRBD2, cannot be confirmed without DNA. CDR1 and CDR2 (germline): SGDLS, YYNGEE. The CDR3 totals 16 residues. The CDR3 loop is CASSTDGTSGGDEQFF.

The chain employs TRBV14 and TRBJ1-5. The CDR3 spans 13 residues. Germline V lookup: CDR1 SGHDN, CDR2 FVKESK. CDR3 region: CASSKGHATAQHF.

The chain couples TRBV28 to TRBJ2-7. Germline V CDR1 and CDR2: MDHEN, SYDVKM. The CDR3 has 11 amino acids. The CDR3 reads CASSLGPEQYF.

J is TRBJ2-1 and V is TRBV20-1; TCRdb calls TRBD1, which cannot be checked without DNA. The CDR3 loop spans 13 amino acids. Per germline, CDR1 DFQATT and CDR2 SNEGSKA (reference sequence). The CDR3 sequence: CSAGGPLGNEQFF.

The rearrangement uses TRBV12-3 or TRBV12-4 and TRBJ1-4; TCRdb calls TRBD1, which cannot be checked without DNA. The CDR3 has 15 amino acids. CDR3: CASTDRPYRDEKLFF.

The chain couples TRBV10-3 to TRBJ1-5. This CDR3 region has 12 residues. Germline CDR1 is ENHRY and CDR2 is SYGVKD. The CDR3 is CAISSGNQPQHF.

The rearrangement uses TRBV4-3 and TRBJ1-1. Germline CDR1 reads LGHNA; CDR2 reads YSLEER. CDR3 length: 15 amino acids. This CDR3 reads CASSQDFGDLTEAFF.

CDR3: CSAVSPGGLAGVGTGELFF. The chain couples TRBV29-1 to TRBJ2-2; checking the TCRdb D call of TRBD2 is not possible without DNA. This CDR3 is built from 19 residues. Per the germline V gene, CDR1 is SQVTM and CDR2 is ANQGSEA.

The V gene is TRBV11-2, the J gene TRBJ2-4. This CDR3 has 13 residues. Germline CDR1 SGHAT, CDR2 FQNNGV. This chain's CDR3 is CATTGEIRNIQYF.

The V and J genes are TRBV7-2 and TRBJ2-4; the D gene TCRdb calls, TRBD2, cannot be checked with no DNA. The CDR3 consists of 13 residues. Germline V lookup: CDR1 SGHTA, CDR2 FQGNSA. The CDR3 is CASTLSGRDIQYF.

The chain recombines TRBV12-3 or TRBV12-4 with TRBJ1-2; TCRdb names TRBD1, which stays unverified in the absence of DNA. This CDR3 spans 15 amino acids. The chain's CDR3 is CASRPGQGGNYGYTF.

The V and J genes are TRBV7-9 and TRBJ2-3; TCRdb's D call of TRBD2 is untestable without DNA. The CDR3 is made up of 15 amino acids. Germline CDR1 and CDR2: SEHNR and FQNEAQ (reference sequence). The CDR3 protein is CATRAGPGRTDTQYF. Complete variable domain (other parts from reference TRBV7-9 and TRBJ2-3): DTGVSQNPRHKITKRGQNVTFRCDPISEHNRLYWYRQTLGQGPEFLTYFQNEAQLEKSRLLSDRFSAERPKGSFSTLEIQRTEQGDSAMYLCATRAGPGRTDTQYFGPGTRLTVL.

The genes are TRBV7-9 and TRBJ1-6; TCRdb selects TRBD1, and the lack of DNA leaves this call unchecked. In germline, CDR1 is SEHNR, CDR2 FQNEAQ (reference sequence). CDR3 size: 15 residues. The CDR3: CASSLGDRNNSPLHF. Supplemented by reference TRBV7-9 and TRBJ1-6, the full variable domain reads DTGVSQNPRHKITKRGQNVTFRCDPISEHNRLYWYRQTLGQGPEFLTYFQNEAQLEKSRLLSDRFSAERPKGSFSTLEIQRTEQGDSAMYLCASSLGDRNNSPLHFGNGTRLTVT.

This rearrangement joins TRBV7-9 to TRBJ2-5; as DNA is missing, the TRBD2 call by TCRdb cannot be tested. The CDR3 has 13 residues. CDR1 and CDR2 from the germline V gene are SEHNR and FQNEAQ (reference sequence). Here the CDR3 reads CATRGGVAETQYF.

The V gene is TRBV30, the J gene TRBJ1-1; no DNA is available, so the TRBD1 call from TCRdb remains unchecked. The V gene's germline CDR1 is GTSNPN and CDR2 SVGIG (reference sequence). The CDR3 spans 13 residues. CDR3 loop: CAWGTGLNTEAFF.

The CDR3 loop is CASSKKGDYNEQFF. The rearrangement uses TRBV6-4 and TRBJ2-1; TCRdb proposes TRBD1, but this gene call is untestable without DNA. Germline-derived CDR1 and CDR2 are MRHNA and SNTAGT. The CDR3 totals 14 residues.

This CDR3 reads CSARKVSQGAAFF. The chain joins TRBV20-1 to TRBJ1-1; TCRdb lists TRBD1, though no DNA is available to test this call. Germline values: CDR1 DFQATT, CDR2 SNEGSKA (reference sequence). The CDR3 has 13 residues.

The J gene is TRBJ2-1, the V gene TRBV5-4; TCRdb lists TRBD1, though no DNA is available to test this call. Germline V gene lookup returns CDR1 SGHNT and CDR2 YYREEE (reference sequence). The CDR3 runs to 15 residues. CDR3 loop: CASSLRAGGGSEQFF.